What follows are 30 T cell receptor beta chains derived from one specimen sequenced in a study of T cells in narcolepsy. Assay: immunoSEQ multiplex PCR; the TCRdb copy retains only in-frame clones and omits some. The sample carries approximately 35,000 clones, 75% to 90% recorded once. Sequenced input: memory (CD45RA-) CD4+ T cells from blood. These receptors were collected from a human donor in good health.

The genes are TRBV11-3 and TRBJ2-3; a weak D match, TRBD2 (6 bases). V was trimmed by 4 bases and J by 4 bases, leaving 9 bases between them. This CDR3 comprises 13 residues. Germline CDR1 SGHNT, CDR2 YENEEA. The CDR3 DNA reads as TGTGCCAGCAGCTCCCCGGGGGCAGATACGCAGTATTTT. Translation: CASSSPGADTQYF.

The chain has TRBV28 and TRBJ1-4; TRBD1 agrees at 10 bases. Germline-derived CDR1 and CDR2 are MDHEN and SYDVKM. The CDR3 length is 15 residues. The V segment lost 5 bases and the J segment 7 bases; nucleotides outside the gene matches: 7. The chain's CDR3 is CASSASGTGVEKLFF. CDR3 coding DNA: TGTGCCAGCAGTGCGTCCGGGACAGGGGTTGAAAAACTGTTTTTT.

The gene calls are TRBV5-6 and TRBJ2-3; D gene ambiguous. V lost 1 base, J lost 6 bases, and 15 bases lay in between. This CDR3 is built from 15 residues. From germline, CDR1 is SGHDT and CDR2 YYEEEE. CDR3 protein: CASSLLQRRVDTQYF. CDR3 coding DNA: TGTGCCAGCAGCTTGTTACAGAGACGGGTGGATACGCAGTATTTT. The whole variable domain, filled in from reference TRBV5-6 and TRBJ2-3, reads DAGVTQSPTHLIKTRGQQVTLRCSPKSGHDTVSWYQQALGQGPQFIFQYYEEEERQRGNFPDRFSGHQFPNYSSELNVNALLLGDSALYLCASSLLQRRVDTQYFGPGTRLTVL.

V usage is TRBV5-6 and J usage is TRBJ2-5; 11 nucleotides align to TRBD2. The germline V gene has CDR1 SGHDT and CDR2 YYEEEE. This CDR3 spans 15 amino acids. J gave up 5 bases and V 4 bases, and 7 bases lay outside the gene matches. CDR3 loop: CASSLLAGGRETQYF. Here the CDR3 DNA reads TGTGCCAGCAGCCTCCTAGCGGGAGGTCGTGAGACCCAGTACTTC.

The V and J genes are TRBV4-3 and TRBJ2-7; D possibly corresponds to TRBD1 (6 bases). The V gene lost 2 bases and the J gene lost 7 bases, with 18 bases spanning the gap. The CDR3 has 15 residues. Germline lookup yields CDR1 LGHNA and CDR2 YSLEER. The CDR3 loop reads CASSQQTTARGEQYF. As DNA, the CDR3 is TGCGCCAGCAGCCAACAGACTACCGCAAGGGGGGAGCAGTACTTC.

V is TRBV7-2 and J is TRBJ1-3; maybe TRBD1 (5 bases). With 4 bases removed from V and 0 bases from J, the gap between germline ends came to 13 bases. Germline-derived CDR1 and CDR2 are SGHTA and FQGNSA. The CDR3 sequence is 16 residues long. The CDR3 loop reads CASSSSRGNSGNTIYF. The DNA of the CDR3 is TGTGCCAGCAGCTCAAGTAGGGGCAACTCTGGAAACACCATATATTTT.

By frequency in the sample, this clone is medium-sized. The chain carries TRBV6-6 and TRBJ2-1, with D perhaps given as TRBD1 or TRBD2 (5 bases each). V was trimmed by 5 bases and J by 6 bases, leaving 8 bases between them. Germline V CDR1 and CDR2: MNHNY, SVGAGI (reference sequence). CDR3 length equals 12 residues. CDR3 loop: CASSRDVNEQFF. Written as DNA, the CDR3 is TGTGCCAGCAGTCGGGACGTCAATGAGCAGTTCTTC.

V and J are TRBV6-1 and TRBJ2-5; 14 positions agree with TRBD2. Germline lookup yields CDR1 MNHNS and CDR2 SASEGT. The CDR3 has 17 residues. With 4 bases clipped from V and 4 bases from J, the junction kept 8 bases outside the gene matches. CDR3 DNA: TGTGCCAGCAGTGCAACCACGACTAGCGGGAGGGGAGAGACCCAGTACTTC. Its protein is CASSATTTSGRGETQYF.

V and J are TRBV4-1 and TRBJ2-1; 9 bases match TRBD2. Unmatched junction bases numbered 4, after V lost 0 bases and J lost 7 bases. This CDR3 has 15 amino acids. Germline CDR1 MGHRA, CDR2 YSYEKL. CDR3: CASSQEAGGRNEQFF. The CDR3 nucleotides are TGCGCCAGCAGCCAAGAGGCGGGGGGGCGTAATGAGCAGTTCTTC.

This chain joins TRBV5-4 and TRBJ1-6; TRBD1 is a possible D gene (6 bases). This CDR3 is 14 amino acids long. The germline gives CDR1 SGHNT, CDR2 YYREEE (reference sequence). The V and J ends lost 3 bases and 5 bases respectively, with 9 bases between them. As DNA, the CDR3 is TGTGCCAGCAGCTCCGGGACACATAATTCACCCCTCCACTTT. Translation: CASSSGTHNSPLHF.

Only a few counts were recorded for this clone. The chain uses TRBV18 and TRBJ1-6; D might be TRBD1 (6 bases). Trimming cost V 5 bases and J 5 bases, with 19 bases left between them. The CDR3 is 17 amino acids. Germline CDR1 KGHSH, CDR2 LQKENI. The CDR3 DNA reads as TGTGCCAGCTCATCTCCGGACAGAGGAAATAATAATTCACCCCTCCACTTT. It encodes CASSSPDRGNNNSPLHF.

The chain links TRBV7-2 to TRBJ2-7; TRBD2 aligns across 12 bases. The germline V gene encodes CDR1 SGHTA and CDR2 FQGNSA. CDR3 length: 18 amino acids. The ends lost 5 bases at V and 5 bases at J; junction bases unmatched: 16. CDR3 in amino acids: CASSPSGLAGGHYDEQYF. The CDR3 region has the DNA TGTGCCAGCAGCCCGTCGGGGCTAGCGGGAGGGCATTATGACGAGCAGTACTTC.

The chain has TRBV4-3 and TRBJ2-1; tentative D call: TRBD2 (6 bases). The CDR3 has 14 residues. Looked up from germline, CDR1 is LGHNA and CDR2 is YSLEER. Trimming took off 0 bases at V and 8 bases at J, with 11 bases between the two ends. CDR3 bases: TGCGCCAGCAGCCAAGAGGCTTGGGGGGATGAGCAGTTCTTC. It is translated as CASSQEAWGDEQFF.

The CDR3 sequence is CASSGERLGVQPQHF. DNA for the CDR3: TGTGCCAGCAGCGGGGAACGACTAGGGGTGCAGCCCCAGCATTTT. The chain couples TRBV7-8 to TRBJ1-5, with D possibly TRBD1 on 5 matching bases. V was pared by 5 bases and J by 7 bases, with 18 bases between. Germline V gene data show CDR1 as SGHVS and CDR2 as FQNEAQ. The CDR3 is made up of 15 amino acids.

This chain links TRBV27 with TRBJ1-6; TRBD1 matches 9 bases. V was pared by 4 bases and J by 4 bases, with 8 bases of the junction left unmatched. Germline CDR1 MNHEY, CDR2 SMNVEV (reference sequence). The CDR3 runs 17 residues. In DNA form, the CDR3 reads TGTGCCAGCAGTTCCACAGCGGGACAGGGTTATAATTCACCCCTCCACTTT. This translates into CASSSTAGQGYNSPLHF.

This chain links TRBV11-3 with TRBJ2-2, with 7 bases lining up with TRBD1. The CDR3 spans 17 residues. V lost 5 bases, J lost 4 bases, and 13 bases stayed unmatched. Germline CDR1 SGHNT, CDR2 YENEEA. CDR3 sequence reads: CASSQQGPHEGTGELFF. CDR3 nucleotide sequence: TGTGCCAGCAGCCAACAGGGGCCTCATGAGGGCACCGGGGAGCTGTTTTTT.

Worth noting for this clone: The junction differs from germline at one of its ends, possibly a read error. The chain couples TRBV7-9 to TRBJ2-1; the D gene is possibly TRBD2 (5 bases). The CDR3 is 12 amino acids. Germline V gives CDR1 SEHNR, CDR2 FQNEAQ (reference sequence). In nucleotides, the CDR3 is TGTGCCAGCAGCCCCGCCACGGGGTGGGCACTCTTC. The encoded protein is CASSPATGWALF.

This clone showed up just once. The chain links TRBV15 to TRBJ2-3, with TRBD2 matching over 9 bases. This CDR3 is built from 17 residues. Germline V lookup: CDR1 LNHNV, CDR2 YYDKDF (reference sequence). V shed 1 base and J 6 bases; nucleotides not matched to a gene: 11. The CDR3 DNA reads TGTGCCACCAGCAGAGGACCGGGGACTAGCTATTCGGATACGCAGTATTTT. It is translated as CATSRGPGTSYSDTQYF.

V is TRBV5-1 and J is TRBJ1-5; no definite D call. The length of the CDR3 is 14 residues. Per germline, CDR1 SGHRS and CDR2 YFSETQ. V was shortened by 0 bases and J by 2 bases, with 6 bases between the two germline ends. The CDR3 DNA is TGCGCCAGCAGCTTGGCGGGTGGCAATCAGCCCCAGCATTTT. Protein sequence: CASSLAGGNQPQHF. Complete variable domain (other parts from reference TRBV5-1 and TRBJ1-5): KAGVTQTPRYLIKTRGQQVTLSCSPISGHRSVSWYQQTPGQGLQFLFEYFSETQRNKGNFPGRFSGRQFSNSRSEMNVSTLELGDSALYLCASSLAGGNQPQHFGDGTRLSIL.

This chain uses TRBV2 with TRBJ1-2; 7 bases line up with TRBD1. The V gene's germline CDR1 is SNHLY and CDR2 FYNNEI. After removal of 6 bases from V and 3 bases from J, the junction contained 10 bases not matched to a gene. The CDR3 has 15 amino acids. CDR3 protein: CASSYWTGSDYGYTF. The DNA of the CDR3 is TGTGCCAGCAGCTACTGGACAGGATCGGACTATGGCTACACCTTC.

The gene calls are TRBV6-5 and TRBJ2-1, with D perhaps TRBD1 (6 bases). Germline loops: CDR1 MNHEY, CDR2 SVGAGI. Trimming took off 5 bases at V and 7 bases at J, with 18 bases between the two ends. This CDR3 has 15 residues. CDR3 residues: CASSVRDTPVNEQFF. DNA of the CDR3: TGTGCCAGCAGTGTCCGGGACACCCCGGTGAATGAGCAGTTCTTC.

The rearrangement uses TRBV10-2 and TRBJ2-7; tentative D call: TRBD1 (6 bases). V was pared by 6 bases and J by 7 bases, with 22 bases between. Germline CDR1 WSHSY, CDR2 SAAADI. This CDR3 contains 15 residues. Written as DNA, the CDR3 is TGCGCCAGCAGCTTCCTACCGGATAGGGGGTGGGAGCAGTACTTC. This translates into CASSFLPDRGWEQYF.

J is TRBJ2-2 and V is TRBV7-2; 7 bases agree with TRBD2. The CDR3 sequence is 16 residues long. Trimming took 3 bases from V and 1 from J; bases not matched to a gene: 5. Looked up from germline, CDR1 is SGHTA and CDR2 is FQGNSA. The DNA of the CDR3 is TGTGCCAGCAGCTTGCAAGCGGGAATGAACACCGGGGAGCTGTTTTTT. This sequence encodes CASSLQAGMNTGELFF.

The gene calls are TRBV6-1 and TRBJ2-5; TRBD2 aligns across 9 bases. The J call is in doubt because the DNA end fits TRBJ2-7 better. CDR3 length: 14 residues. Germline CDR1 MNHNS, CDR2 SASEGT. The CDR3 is CASSEWAGGPEQYF. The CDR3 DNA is TGTGCCAGCAGTGAATGGGCGGGGGGGCCCGAGCAGTACTTC.

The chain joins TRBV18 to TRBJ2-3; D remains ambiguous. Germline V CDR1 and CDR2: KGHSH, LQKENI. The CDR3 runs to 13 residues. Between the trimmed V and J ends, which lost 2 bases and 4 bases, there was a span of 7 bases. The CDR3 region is CASSPIPADTQYF. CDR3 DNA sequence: TGTGCCAGCTCACCAATCCCAGCAGATACGCAGTATTTT.

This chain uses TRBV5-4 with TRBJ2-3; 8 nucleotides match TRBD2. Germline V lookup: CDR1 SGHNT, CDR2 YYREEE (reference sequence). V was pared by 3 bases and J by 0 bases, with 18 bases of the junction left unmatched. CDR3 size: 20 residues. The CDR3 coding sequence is TGTGCCAGCAGCTCCCTTACTATTCTAGCGGGTTACACTAGCACAGATACGCAGTATTTT. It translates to CASSSLTILAGYTSTDTQYF.

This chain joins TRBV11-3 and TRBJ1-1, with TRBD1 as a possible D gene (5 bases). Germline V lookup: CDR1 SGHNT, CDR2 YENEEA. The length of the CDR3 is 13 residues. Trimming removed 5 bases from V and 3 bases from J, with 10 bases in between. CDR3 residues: CASSRVGDTEAFF. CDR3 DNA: TGTGCCAGCAGCAGGGTGGGGGACACTGAAGCTTTCTTT. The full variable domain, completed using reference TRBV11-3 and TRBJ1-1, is EAGVVQSPRYKIIEKKQPVAFWCNPISGHNTLYWYLQNLGQGPELLIRYENEEAVDDSQLPKDRFSAERLKGVDSTLKIQPAELGDSAVYLCASSRVGDTEAFFGQGTRLTVV.

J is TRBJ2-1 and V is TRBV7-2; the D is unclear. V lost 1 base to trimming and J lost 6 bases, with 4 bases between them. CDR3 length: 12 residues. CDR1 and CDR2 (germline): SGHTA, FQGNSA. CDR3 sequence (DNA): TGTGCCAGCAGCTTAGGTCGCAATGAGCAGTTCTTC. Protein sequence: CASSLGRNEQFF.

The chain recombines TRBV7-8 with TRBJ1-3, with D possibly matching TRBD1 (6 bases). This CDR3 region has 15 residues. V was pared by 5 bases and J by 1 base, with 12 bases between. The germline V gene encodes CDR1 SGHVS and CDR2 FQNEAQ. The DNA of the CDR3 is TGTGCCAGCAGCCCCCGGGACAAATCTGGAAACACCATATATTTT. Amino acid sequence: CASSPRDKSGNTIYF.

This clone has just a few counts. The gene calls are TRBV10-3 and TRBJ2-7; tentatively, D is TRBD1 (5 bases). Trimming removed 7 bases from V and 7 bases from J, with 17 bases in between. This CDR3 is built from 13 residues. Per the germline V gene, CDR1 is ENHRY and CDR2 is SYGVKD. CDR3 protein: CAINQDSPQEQYF. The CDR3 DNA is TGTGCCATCAACCAAGACAGCCCGCAGGAGCAGTACTTC.